This T cell receptor beta chain was documented in a study of kidney transplant recipient with SARS-CoV-2 infection. This clonotype was seen a few times. Trimming shortened V by 4 bases and J by 3 bases, and 12 bases separated the two germline ends. CDR1 is MNHEY and CDR2 is SVGAGI in the germline V gene. CDR3 length: 14 amino acids. TCRdb reprocessed the reads via MiXCR and lists one record per CDR3 protein. Among approximately 250,000 distinct CDR3 sequences listed, 29% were seen once. This receptor was identified in a young adult male patient who had COVID-19 and was a kidney transplant recipient. The graft donor may have contributed some T cells. This sample comprised a blood sample, obtained at baseline and on approximately day 120 from a kidney transplant recipient. The chain uses TRBV6-5 and TRBJ2-5; D perhaps matches TRBD2 (6 bases). CDR3 amino acids: CASSSGLQKETQYF. The CDR3 DNA is TGTGCCAGCAGTTCGGGACTGCAGAAAGAGACCCAGTACTTC.